This is a list of T cell receptor beta chains from one sample in a study of beta chain features in type 1 diabetes. Profiled with immunoSEQ multiplex PCR; TCRdb holds only in-frame clones, not every one. The sample consists of 160,000 or so clones, just over 8% of them appearing once. The specimen was central memory CD4+ T cells from blood. The receptors come from a woman between 18 and 29 years old with type 1 diabetes. Each CDR3 is given with its conserved first and last residue. The D gene is left open where the match is weak. Rows give clone size only sometimes, using once, few, many, or a class for an expanded clone.

J	V	size	length	D	DNA	CDR3
TRBJ2-7	TRBV15	-	14	TRBD1	TGTGCCACCAGCCTTGCCGGGACAGCCTACGAGCAGTACTTC	CATSLAGTAYEQYF
TRBJ1-3	TRBV10-3	-	15	-	TGTGCCATCAGAGCCCAGGCGGGGTCTGGAAACACCATATATTTT	CAIRAQAGSGNTIYF
TRBJ1-5	TRBV28	few	16	-	TGTGCCAGCAGTTTGTCCCCTGACAGGACCAATCAGCCCCAGCATTTT	CASSLSPDRTNQPQHF
TRBJ1-6	TRBV7-2	-	14	-	TGTGCCAGCAGCTCTCCCGTCCCTAATTCACCCCTCCACTTT	CASSSPVPNSPLHF
TRBJ1-1	TRBV4-3	few	12	TRBD1	TGCGCCAGCAGCAGGACAGGCGGTGAAGCTTTCTTT	CASSRTGGEAFF
TRBJ1-4	TRBV5-4	-	15	-	TGTGCCAGCCGACGCGGAAGCTCAACTAATGAAAAACTGTTTTTT	CASRRGSSTNEKLFF
TRBJ2-7	TRBV4-3	few	14	TRBD1	TGCGCCAGCAGCCAAGGGACAGGGGTCTACGAGCAGTACTTC	CASSQGTGVYEQYF
TRBJ1-5	TRBV12-5	-	14	-	TGTGCTAGTGGGAGGGAGTCCGGCAATCAGCCCCAGCATTTT	CASGRESGNQPQHF
TRBJ2-3	TRBV10-3	-	16	-	TGTGCCATCAGTGAGTCGTGGGAGAGGGGCACAGATACGCAGTATTTT	CAISESWERGTDTQYF
TRBJ2-1	TRBV7-9	-	14	-	TGTGCCAGCGGCGGACAAATCTCCTACAATGAGCAGTTCTTC	CASGGQISYNEQFF
TRBJ2-3	TRBV5-4	-	16	TRBD2	TGTGCCAGCAGTCCAAATGTGGCGGGGGGGCGGGATACGCAGTATTTT	CASSPNVAGGRDTQYF
TRBJ2-5	TRBV29-1	many	12	-	TGCAGCGTTGGGACAGTCGGGGAGACCCAGTACTTC	CSVGTVGETQYF
TRBJ2-1	TRBV11-2	few	17	-	TGTGCCAGCAGCTTAGAGGGCGGGGCGACCGGATACAATGAGCAGTTCTTC	CASSLEGGATGYNEQFF
TRBJ2-7	TRBV10-3	few	12	-	TGTGCCATCGGTCTATCGGGGTACGAGCAGTACTTC	CAIGLSGYEQYF
TRBJ1-3	TRBV16	few	14	-	TGTGCCAGCAGCCAAAATACACCCGGAAACACCATATATTTT	CASSQNTPGNTIYF
TRBJ2-7	TRBV28	-	12	-	TGTGCCAGCAGCCGGACTTCCTACGAGCAGTACTTC	CASSRTSYEQYF
TRBJ2-1	TRBV30	few	11	-	TGTGCCTGGAGTGCGTACAATGAGCAGTTCTTC	CAWSAYNEQFF
TRBJ2-7	TRBV19	-	18	TRBD2	TGTGCCAGTAGTCCTCGGACTAGCGGGAGGAAGGGGGCCTACGAGCAGTACTTC	CASSPRTSGRKGAYEQYF
TRBJ1-1	TRBV4-1	few	14	-	TGCGCCAGCAGCCTTACCGGGACACACACTGAAGCTTTCTTT	CASSLTGTHTEAFF
TRBJ2-2	TRBV6-5	-	13	-	TGTGCCAGCATTCCCGATAGGGGCGGGGAGCTGTTTTTT	CASIPDRGGELFF
TRBJ2-6	TRBV5-1	few	18	TRBD2	TGCGCCAGCAGCTCCGGCTCTAGCGGGAGCTCTGGGGCCAACGTCCTGACTTTC	CASSSGSSGSSGANVLTF
TRBJ1-5	TRBV28	few	15	-	TGTGCCAGCAGACGAACTACAGGGCCCGATCAGCCCCAGCATTTT	CASRRTTGPDQPQHF
TRBJ2-1	TRBV6-6	few	15	TRBD1	TGTGCCAGCAAAGCCACCGGGACAGGGTGGGATGAGCAGTTCTTC	CASKATGTGWDEQFF
TRBJ2-1	TRBV9	-	14	-	TGTGCCAGCAGCGTTGCGTTCACCTACAATGAGCAGTTCTTC	CASSVAFTYNEQFF
TRBJ2-3	TRBV5-4	few	16	TRBD2	TGTGCCAGCAGCTTGAGACTAGCGGGACGCACAGATACGCAGTATTTT	CASSLRLAGRTDTQYF
TRBJ1-2	TRBV19	few	14	TRBD1	TGTGCCAGTAGGGACAAGGGGACAGGTGATGGCTACACCTTC	CASRDKGTGDGYTF
TRBJ2-3	TRBV7-2	-	13	-	TGTGCCAGCAGCTTCGGACACACAGATACGCAGTATTTT	CASSFGHTDTQYF
TRBJ2-7	TRBV28	few	13	-	TGTGCCAGCGACCGGAGTGCCAGGGACGAGCAGTACTTC	CASDRSARDEQYF
TRBJ2-6	TRBV5-4	few	16	-	TGTGCCAGCACGGGAGGGGGCGTCTCTGGGGCCAACGTCCTGACTTTC	CASTGGGVSGANVLTF
TRBJ2-2	TRBV4-3	few	13	-	TGCGCCAGCAGCCAAGACAGGGGAGGGGAGCTGTTTTTT	CASSQDRGGELFF
TRBJ1-1	TRBV7-8	-	14	TRBD1	TGTGCCAGCAGCTTAAGCCGGGACAGAGTTGAAGCTTTCTTT	CASSLSRDRVEAFF
TRBJ1-5	TRBV4-3	few	17	TRBD1	TGCGCCAGCAGCCAGGGGACAGGGGGCCTATTAAATCAGCCCCAGCATTTT	CASSQGTGGLLNQPQHF
TRBJ1-6	TRBV2	-	14	-	TGTGCCAGCAGTGAAGAGTACGACAGGTCAACCCTCCACTTT	CASSEEYDRSTLHF
TRBJ2-1	TRBV9	-	15	TRBD1	TGTGCCAGCAGCGGTGACAGGGGGCACTACAATGAGCAGTTCTTC	CASSGDRGHYNEQFF
TRBJ2-5	TRBV18	few	15	TRBD2	TGTGCCAGCTCACCCCCTAGCGGGACCCGAGAGACCCAGTACTTC	CASSPPSGTRETQYF
TRBJ2-5	TRBV15	-	15	TRBD2	TGTGCCACCAGCCTTATAGCGGGGGGGCAAGAGACCCAGTACTTC	CATSLIAGGQETQYF
TRBJ1-2	TRBV2	-	15	TRBD1	TGTGCCAGCAGTGAGGACAGGGGTTGGGTCTATGGCTACACCTTC	CASSEDRGWVYGYTF
TRBJ1-5	TRBV2	few	12	-	TGTGCCTCCCAGACTGCCAATCAGCCCCAGCATTTT	CASQTANQPQHF
TRBJ1-5	TRBV11-2	few	13	-	TGTGCCAGCAGCAATAGTCAGGGCCAGCCCCAGCATTTT	CASSNSQGQPQHF
TRBJ1-2	TRBV11-2	-	15	TRBD1	TGTGCCAGCAGACAAGGGGGCGGGCTTAACTATGGCTACACCTTC	CASRQGGGLNYGYTF
TRBJ2-5	TRBV11-3	-	12	TRBD1	TGTGCCAGCAGCCGACAGGGAGAGACCCAGTACTTC	CASSRQGETQYF
TRBJ2-3	TRBV7-9	few	12	-	TGTGCCAGCGGGCTAGCTGGGGATACGCAGTATTTT	CASGLAGDTQYF
TRBJ2-2	TRBV19	-	15	-	TGTGCCAGTAGTATCTTACAGGGTATCACCGGGGAGCTGTTTTTT	CASSILQGITGELFF
TRBJ2-3	TRBV18	few	14	-	TGTGCCAGCTCACCTGAGGCGGTCACAGATACGCAGTATTTT	CASSPEAVTDTQYF
TRBJ2-2	TRBV4-3	few	15	-	TGCGCCAGCAGCCAAAGGGGCCCGAACACCGGGGAGCTGTTTTTT	CASSQRGPNTGELFF
TRBJ2-7	TRBV4-1	-	15	-	TGCGCCAGCAGCCTCAGCACAGGGATGGACTACGAGCAGTACTTC	CASSLSTGMDYEQYF
TRBJ2-2	TRBV4-3	few	17	-	TGCGCCAGCAGCCATTTCGTATCAGCGAGGGGGAACGGGGAGCTGTTTTTT	CASSHFVSARGNGELFF
TRBJ1-1	TRBV7-9	-	15	TRBD1	TGTGCCAGCAACCAAGCAGGGGGAGGTGGCGCTGAAGCTTTCTTT	CASNQAGGGGAEAFF
TRBJ2-3	TRBV10-3	few	17	TRBD2	TGTGCCACCCAGCCCATAGCGGGAGGGCCCTCGGCAGATACGCAGTATTTT	CATQPIAGGPSADTQYF
TRBJ2-1	TRBV18	-	13	TRBD2	TGTGCCAGCTGGGGGCTAGCGGGGAATGAGCAGTTCTTC	CASWGLAGNEQFF
TRBJ2-5	TRBV5-1	-	16	-	TGCGCCAGCAGCTTGGGGAGCCATCTAAGGGAGGAGACCCAGTACTTC	CASSLGSHLREETQYF
TRBJ2-7	TRBV7-9	-	14	-	TGTGCCAGCAGCTCTCTACCAGGGACCTACGAGCAGTACTTC	CASSSLPGTYEQYF
TRBJ2-1	TRBV4-3	-	15	-	TGCGCCAGCAGCCAAGATAGGGGGACGCGCAATGAGCAGTTCTTC	CASSQDRGTRNEQFF